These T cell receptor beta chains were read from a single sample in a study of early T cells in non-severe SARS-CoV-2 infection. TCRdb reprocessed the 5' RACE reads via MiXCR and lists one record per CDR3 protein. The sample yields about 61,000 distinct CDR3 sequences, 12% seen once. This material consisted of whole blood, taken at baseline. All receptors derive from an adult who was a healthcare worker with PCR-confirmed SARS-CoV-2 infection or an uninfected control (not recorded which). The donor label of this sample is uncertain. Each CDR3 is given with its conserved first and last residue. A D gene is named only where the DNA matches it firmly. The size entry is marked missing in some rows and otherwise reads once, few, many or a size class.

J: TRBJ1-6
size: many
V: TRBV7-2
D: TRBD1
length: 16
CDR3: CASSLGPGQPNSPLHF
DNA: TGTGCCAGCAGCCTGGGCCCGGGACAGCCTAATTCACCCCTCCACTTT

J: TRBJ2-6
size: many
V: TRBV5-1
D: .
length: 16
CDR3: CASSLETGSGANVLTF
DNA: TGCGCCAGCAGCTTGGAAACAGGGTCTGGGGCCAACGTCCTGACTTTC

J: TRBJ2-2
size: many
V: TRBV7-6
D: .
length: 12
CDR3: CASSLNTGELFF
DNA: TGTGCCAGCAGCTTAAACACCGGGGAGCTGTTTTTT

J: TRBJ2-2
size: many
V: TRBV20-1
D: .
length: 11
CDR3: CSATAAGELFF
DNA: TGCAGTGCTACCGCTGCCGGGGAGCTGTTTTTT

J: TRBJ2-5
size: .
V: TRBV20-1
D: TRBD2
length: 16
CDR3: CSANPGGLAGEETQYF
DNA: TGCAGTGCTAACCCAGGGGGGCTAGCGGGGGAAGAGACCCAGTACTTC

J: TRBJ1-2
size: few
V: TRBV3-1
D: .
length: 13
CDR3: CASSQDPGYGYTF
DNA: TGTGCCAGCAGCCAAGATCCCGGGTATGGCTACACCTTC

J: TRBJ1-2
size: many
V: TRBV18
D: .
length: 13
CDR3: CASSPGTAYGYTF
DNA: TGTGCCAGCTCACCCGGGACCGCTTATGGCTACACCTTC

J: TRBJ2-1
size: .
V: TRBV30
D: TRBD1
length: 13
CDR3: CAWAGGSYNEQFF
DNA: TGTGCCTGGGCAGGGGGCTCCTACAATGAGCAGTTCTTC

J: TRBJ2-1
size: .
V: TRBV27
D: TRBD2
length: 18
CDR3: CASTAFYVGGGGLNEQFF
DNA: TGTGCCAGCACCGCCTTTTATGTCGGTGGGGGGGGACTCAATGAGCAGTTCTTC

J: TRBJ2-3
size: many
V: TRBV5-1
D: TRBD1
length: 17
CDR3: CASSTRVTGTGTDTQYF
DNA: TGCGCCAGCAGCACCCGAGTCACCGGGACAGGCACAGATACGCAGTATTTT

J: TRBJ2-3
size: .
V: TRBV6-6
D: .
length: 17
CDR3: CASSYEIRGLRPDTQYF
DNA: TGTGCCAGCAGTTACGAAATCCGGGGCCTTCGGCCAGATACGCAGTATTTT

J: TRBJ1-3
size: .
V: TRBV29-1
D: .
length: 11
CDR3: CSASSGNTIYF
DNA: TGCAGCGCGTCGTCCGGAAACACCATATATTTT

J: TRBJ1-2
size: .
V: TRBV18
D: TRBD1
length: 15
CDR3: CASSPRDRGIYGYTF
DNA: TGTGCCAGCTCACCGCGGGACAGGGGTATTTATGGCTACACCTTC

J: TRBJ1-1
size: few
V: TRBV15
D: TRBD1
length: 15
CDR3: CATSRTGTGGPRAFF
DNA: TGTGCCACCAGCAGAACCGGGACAGGGGGCCCTCGGGCTTTCTTT

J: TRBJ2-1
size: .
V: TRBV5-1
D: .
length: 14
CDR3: CASSLAQGHNEQFF
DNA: TGCGCCAGCAGCTTGGCACAGGGTCACAATGAGCAGTTCTTC

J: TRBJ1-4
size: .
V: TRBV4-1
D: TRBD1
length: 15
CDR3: CASSPGQGNNEKLFF
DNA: TGCGCCAGCAGCCCCGGACAGGGGAATAATGAAAAACTGTTTTTT

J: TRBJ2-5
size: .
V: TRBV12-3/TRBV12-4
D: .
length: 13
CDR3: CASRPPGDETQYF
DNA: TGTGCCAGCAGGCCCCCAGGTGATGAGACCCAGTACTTC

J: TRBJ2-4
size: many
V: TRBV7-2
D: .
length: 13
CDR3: CASSTAALNIQYF
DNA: TGTGCCAGCAGCACCGCCGCACTAAACATTCAGTACTTC

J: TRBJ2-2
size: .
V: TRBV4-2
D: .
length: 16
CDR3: CASSQGPPGNPGELFF
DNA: TGTGCCAGCAGCCAGGGGCCCCCCGGCAATCCCGGGGAGCTGTTTTTT

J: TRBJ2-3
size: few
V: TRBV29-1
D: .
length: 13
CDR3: CSVERQLTDTQYF
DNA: TGCAGCGTTGAACGTCAGCTCACAGATACGCAGTATTTT

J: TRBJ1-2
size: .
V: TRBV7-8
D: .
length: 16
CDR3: CASSSAGAGVNYGYTF
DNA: TGTGCCAGCAGCTCAGCGGGGGCAGGGGTAAACTATGGCTACACCTTC

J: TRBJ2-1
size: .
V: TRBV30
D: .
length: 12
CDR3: CAWSDEGNEQFF
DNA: TGTGCCTGGAGTGATGAGGGAAATGAGCAGTTCTTC

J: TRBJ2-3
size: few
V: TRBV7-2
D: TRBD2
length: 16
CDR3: CASSLLRGGLSDTQYF
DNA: TGTGCCAGCAGCTTACTGCGGGGGGGCCTATCGGATACGCAGTATTTT

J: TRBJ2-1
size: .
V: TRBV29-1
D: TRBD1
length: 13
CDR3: CSSRTGSGNEQFF
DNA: TGCAGCTCCCGGACAGGGTCGGGCAATGAGCAGTTCTTC

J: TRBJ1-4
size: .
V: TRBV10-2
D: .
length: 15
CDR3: CASSRSGSINEKLFF
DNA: TGCGCCAGCAGTCGCTCAGGGTCGATTAATGAAAAACTGTTTTTT

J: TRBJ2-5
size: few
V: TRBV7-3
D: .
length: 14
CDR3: CASSSTSSQETQYF
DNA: TGTGCCAGCAGCTCGACTAGTTCCCAAGAGACCCAGTACTTC

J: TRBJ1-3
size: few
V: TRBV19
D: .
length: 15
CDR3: CASGPPGQFGNTIYF
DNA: TGTGCCAGTGGCCCCCCCGGGCAGTTTGGAAACACCATATATTTT

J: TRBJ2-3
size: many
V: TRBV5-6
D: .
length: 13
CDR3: CASSLMRGDTQYF
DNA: TGTGCCAGCAGCTTGATGCGAGGAGATACGCAGTATTTT

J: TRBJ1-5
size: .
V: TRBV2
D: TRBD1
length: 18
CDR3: CASSRDRGQTYSNQPQHF
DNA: TGTGCCAGCAGTCGGGACAGGGGTCAAACTTATAGCAATCAGCCCCAGCATTTT

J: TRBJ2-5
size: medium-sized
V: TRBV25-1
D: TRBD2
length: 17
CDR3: CASSKTPWGGGQETQYF
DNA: TGTGCCAGCAGTAAAACCCCTTGGGGGGGGGGCCAAGAGACCCAGTACTTC

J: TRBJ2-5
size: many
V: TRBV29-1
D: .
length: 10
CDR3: CSVEGETQYF
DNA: TGCAGCGTTGAAGGAGAGACCCAGTACTTC

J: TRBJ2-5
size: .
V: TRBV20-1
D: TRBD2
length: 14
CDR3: CSARVGGGRETQYF
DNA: TGCAGTGCTAGAGTTGGCGGGGGACGGGAGACCCAGTACTTC

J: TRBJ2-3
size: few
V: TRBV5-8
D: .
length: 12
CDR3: CASSFQPDTQYF
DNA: TGTGCCAGCAGCTTCCAACCAGATACGCAGTATTTT

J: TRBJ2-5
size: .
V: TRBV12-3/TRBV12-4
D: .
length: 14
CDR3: CASSLRGPQETQYF
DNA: TGTGCCAGCAGCCTCCGCGGACCCCAAGAGACCCAGTACTTC

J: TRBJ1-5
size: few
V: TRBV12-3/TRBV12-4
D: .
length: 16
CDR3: CASSSSSDSFMKPQHF
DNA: .

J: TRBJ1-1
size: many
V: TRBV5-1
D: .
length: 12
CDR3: CASSKTNTEAFF
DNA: TGCGCCAGCAGCAAAACTAACACTGAAGCTTTCTTT

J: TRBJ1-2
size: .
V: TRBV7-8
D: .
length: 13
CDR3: CASSTDTYYGYTF
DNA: TGTGCCAGCAGCACTGACACCTACTATGGCTACACCTTC

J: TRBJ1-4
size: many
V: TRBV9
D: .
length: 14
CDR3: CASSAGQPNEKLFF
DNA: TGTGCCAGCAGCGCCGGACAGCCTAATGAAAAACTGTTTTTT

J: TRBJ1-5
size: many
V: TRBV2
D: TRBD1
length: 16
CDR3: CASSVNRGPGNQPQHF
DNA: TGTGCCAGCAGTGTCAACAGGGGGCCAGGCAATCAGCCCCAGCATTTT

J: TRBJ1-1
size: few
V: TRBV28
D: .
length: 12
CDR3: CASSAHRVEAFF
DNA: TGTGCCAGCAGTGCTCACAGGGTTGAAGCTTTCTTT

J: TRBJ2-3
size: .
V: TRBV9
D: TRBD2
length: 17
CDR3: CASSLTQPGLAGGTQYF
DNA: TGTGCCAGCAGCCTCACGCAACCGGGACTAGCGGGGGGAACGCAGTATTTT

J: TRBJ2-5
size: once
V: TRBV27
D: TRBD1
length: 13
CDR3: CASSIYRGETQYF
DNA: TGTGCCAGCAGTATCTACAGGGGTGAGACCCAGTACTTC

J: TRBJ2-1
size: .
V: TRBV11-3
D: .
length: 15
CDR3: CASSLGTVSYNEQFF
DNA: TGTGCCAGCAGCTTAGGGACGGTTTCTTACAATGAGCAGTTCTTC

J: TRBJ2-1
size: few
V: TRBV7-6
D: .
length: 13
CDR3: CASSLAQYNEQFF
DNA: TGTGCCAGCAGCTTAGCACAGTACAATGAGCAGTTCTTC

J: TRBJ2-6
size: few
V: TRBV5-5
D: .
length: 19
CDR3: CASSLQRAAKPSGANVLTF
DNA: TGTGCCAGCAGCTTGCAGCGGGCAGCGAAACCCTCTGGGGCCAACGTCCTGACTTTC

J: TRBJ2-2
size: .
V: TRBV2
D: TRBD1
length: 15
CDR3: CASNREGARTGELFF
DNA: TGTGCCAGCAACCGCGAGGGGGCGAGGACCGGGGAGCTGTTTTTT

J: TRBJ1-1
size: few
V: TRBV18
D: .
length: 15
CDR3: CASSPPGSVNTEAFF
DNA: TGTGCCAGCTCACCACCCGGCAGTGTGAACACTGAAGCTTTCTTT

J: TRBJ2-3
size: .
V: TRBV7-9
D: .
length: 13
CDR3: CASSPTRRDTQYF
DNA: TGTGCCAGCAGCCCGACTCGCCGTGATACGCAGTATTTT

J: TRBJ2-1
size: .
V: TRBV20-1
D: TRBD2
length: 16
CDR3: CSARAGRGTMRIEQFF
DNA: TGCAGTGCTAGAGCAGGGAGGGGAACGATGCGTATTGAGCAGTTCTTC

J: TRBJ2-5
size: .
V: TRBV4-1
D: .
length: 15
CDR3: CASRVSGSPQETQYF
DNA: TGCGCCAGCAGGGTGAGCGGTTCCCCACAAGAGACCCAGTACTTC